A single sample gave rise to the 4 T cell receptor beta chains below, sequenced in a study of OX40 agonist ivuxolimab in advanced cancers. The method was immunoSEQ multiplex PCR; TCRdb's version includes in-frame clones alone and lacks a portion of them. The sample has tens of thousands of clones, 84% seen once; the top ten hold 25% to 35%. The sequencing used CD4+ or CD8+ T cells sorted from blood, collected in a trial of the OX40 agonist ivuxolimab. These TCRs come from an adult with an advanced solid tumor such as melanoma, head and neck, liver or kidney cancer.

The J gene is TRBJ2-5, the V gene TRBV11-3; perhaps TRBD1 as D (7 bases). Trimming left V 8 bases short and J 0 bases short, with 16 bases between. CDR3 length equals 15 residues. Germline CDR1 is SGHNT and CDR2 is YENEEA. The CDR3 here is CASSGGGQDQETQYF. DNA for the CDR3: TGTGCCAGCTCCGGAGGGGGCCAAGACCAAGAGACCCAGTACTTC.

This clone was seen just once. Written as DNA, the CDR3 is TGTGCCATCAGTGAGCTTCGACAGGGGGTTAGGCCAGATACGCAGTATTTT. It yields the protein CAISELRQGVRPDTQYF. The chain recombines TRBV10-3 with TRBJ2-3, with TRBD1 identical over 9 bases. Trimming at V came to 2 bases and at J to 4 bases, leaving 10 bases not matched to a gene. The germline V gene has CDR1 ENHRY and CDR2 SYGVKD. The CDR3 extends over 17 amino acids.

The rearrangement joins TRBV25-1 to TRBJ2-3; TRBD2 might be the D (6 bases). This CDR3 is 15 amino acids long. Germline V gene sequence: CDR1 MGHDK, CDR2 SYGVNS. The V and J ends lost 2 bases and 3 bases respectively, with 12 bases between them. This CDR3 reads CASSERRGWTDTQYF. CDR3 bases: TGTGCCAGCAGTGAAAGGAGGGGCTGGACAGATACGCAGTATTTT.

This clone showed up just a few times. The rearrangement uses TRBV7-2 and TRBJ1-4, with D uncertain. The CDR3 covers 15 residues. Per germline, CDR1 SGHTA and CDR2 FQGNSA. Trimming cost V 1 base and J 3 bases, with 9 bases left between them. CDR3 nucleotide sequence: TGTGCCAGCAGCTTAGAACCTGGGTCTAATGAAAAACTGTTTTTT. This gives the protein CASSLEPGSNEKLFF. Full variable domain (rest looked up from reference TRBV7-2 and TRBJ1-4): GAGVSQSPSNKVTEKGKDVELRCDPISGHTALYWYRQSLGQGLEFLIYFQGNSAPDKSGLPSDRFSAERTGGSVSTLTIQRTQQEDSAVYLCASSLEPGSNEKLFFGSGTQLSVL.